Listed below are T cell receptor beta chains from one sample, sequenced in a study of cytomegalovirus exposure and HLA in healthy donors. Generated by immunoSEQ multiplex PCR, the TCRdb table keeps only in-frame clones and is missing some. This repertoire shows 200,000 to 250,000 clones, more than 60% found once; its top ten account for less than 20%. The sequenced sample consisted of PBMCs. Receptors originate from a man between 40 and 49 years old in good health and CMV-seronegative. Both conserved end residues are part of each CDR3. Fields, in order: V gene, D gene, J gene, clone size, CDR3 protein, CDR3 DNA. A D gene is named only where the DNA matches it firmly. Part of the rows lack a size; the others show once, few, many or a class for expanded clones.

v_call: TRBV7-3; d_call: NA; j_call: TRBJ1-1; clone_size: NA; cdr3_aa: CASSFEPLSTEAFF; cdr3_nt: TGTGCCAGCAGCTTCGAACCCCTATCGACTGAAGCTTTCTTT
v_call: TRBV11-1; d_call: NA; j_call: TRBJ1-1; clone_size: NA; cdr3_aa: CASSLRAGTEAFF; cdr3_nt: TGTGCCAGCAGCTTGAGGGCGGGCACTGAAGCTTTCTTT
v_call: TRBV5-6; d_call: TRBD1; j_call: TRBJ1-2; clone_size: NA; cdr3_aa: CASSLVRGQGWSYGYTF; cdr3_nt: TGTGCCAGCAGCTTGGTCAGAGGACAGGGGTGGAGCTATGGCTACACCTTC
v_call: TRBV2; d_call: NA; j_call: TRBJ2-3; clone_size: NA; cdr3_aa: CASSPLSGSTDTQYF; cdr3_nt: TGTGCCAGCAGTCCCCTTAGCGGTAGCACAGATACGCAGTATTTT
v_call: TRBV30; d_call: NA; j_call: TRBJ2-2; clone_size: NA; cdr3_aa: CAWSEGAGELFF; cdr3_nt: TGTGCCTGGAGTGAAGGGGCCGGGGAGCTGTTTTTT
v_call: TRBV10-3; d_call: TRBD2; j_call: TRBJ2-7; clone_size: NA; cdr3_aa: CAISKETSGGPEQYF; cdr3_nt: TGTGCCATCAGCAAAGAGACTAGCGGGGGTCCTGAGCAGTACTTC
v_call: TRBV18; d_call: NA; j_call: TRBJ2-7; clone_size: NA; cdr3_aa: CASSPTQGYEQYF; cdr3_nt: TGTGCCAGCTCACCTACACAGGGTTACGAGCAGTACTTC
v_call: TRBV7-2; d_call: NA; j_call: TRBJ2-1; clone_size: NA; cdr3_aa: CASSLTIEQFF; cdr3_nt: TGTGCCAGCAGCTTAACTATTGAGCAGTTCTTC
v_call: TRBV2; d_call: NA; j_call: TRBJ1-1; clone_size: NA; cdr3_aa: CASIVSSGHSTGNTEAFF; cdr3_nt: TGTGCCAGCATTGTTTCGTCTGGACACAGCACTGGGAACACTGAAGCTTTCTTT
v_call: TRBV7-2; d_call: NA; j_call: TRBJ2-1; clone_size: once; cdr3_aa: CASSLTKQGVGNEQFF; cdr3_nt: TGTGCCAGCAGCTTAACCAAACAGGGAGTCGGCAATGAGCAGTTCTTC
v_call: TRBV7-2; d_call: NA; j_call: TRBJ2-7; clone_size: NA; cdr3_aa: CASSYDRSSYEQYF; cdr3_nt: TGTGCCAGCAGCTACGACAGGAGCTCCTACGAGCAGTACTTC
v_call: TRBV5-1; d_call: TRBD2; j_call: TRBJ2-3; clone_size: NA; cdr3_aa: CASSPSPSGGSTDTQYF; cdr3_nt: TGCGCCAGCAGCCCTAGCCCTAGCGGGGGCTCCACAGATACGCAGTATTTT
v_call: TRBV7-2; d_call: NA; j_call: TRBJ1-3; clone_size: NA; cdr3_aa: CASSPLGASGNTIYF; cdr3_nt: TGTGCCAGCAGCCCCCTAGGGGCCTCTGGAAACACCATATATTTT
v_call: TRBV6-4; d_call: NA; j_call: TRBJ2-1; clone_size: NA; cdr3_aa: CASSLRLGDEQFF; cdr3_nt: TGTGCCAGCAGTCTCAGACTCGGCGATGAGCAGTTCTTC
v_call: TRBV7-9; d_call: NA; j_call: TRBJ2-3; clone_size: NA; cdr3_aa: CASSAGGFGTDTQYF; cdr3_nt: TGTGCCAGCAGCGCAGGGGGGTTCGGCACAGATACGCAGTATTTT
v_call: TRBV19; d_call: TRBD1; j_call: TRBJ2-7; clone_size: NA; cdr3_aa: CASSPTGGEQYF; cdr3_nt: TGTGCCAGTAGCCCGACAGGGGGAGAGCAGTACTTC
v_call: TRBV2; d_call: NA; j_call: TRBJ1-1; clone_size: NA; cdr3_aa: CASRQTSGNTEAFF; cdr3_nt: TGTGCCAGCAGGCAAACCTCAGGGAACACTGAAGCTTTCTTT
v_call: TRBV4-2; d_call: NA; j_call: TRBJ2-7; clone_size: NA; cdr3_aa: CASSQDAGSYEQYF; cdr3_nt: TGTGCCAGCAGCCAAGATGCGGGATCCTACGAGCAGTACTTC
v_call: TRBV10-2; d_call: TRBD2; j_call: TRBJ2-1; clone_size: NA; cdr3_aa: CASSSGLAGDRYNEQFF; cdr3_nt: TGCGCCAGCAGTTCCGGACTAGCGGGAGATAGGTACAATGAGCAGTTCTTC
v_call: TRBV7-9; d_call: NA; j_call: TRBJ2-5; clone_size: many; cdr3_aa: CASSLADRQETQYF; cdr3_nt: TGTGCCAGCAGCTTAGCGGACAGACAAGAGACCCAGTACTTC
v_call: TRBV2; d_call: TRBD1; j_call: TRBJ1-2; clone_size: once; cdr3_aa: CASTTGHGYTF; cdr3_nt: TGTGCCAGCACGACAGGGCATGGCTACACCTTC
v_call: TRBV15; d_call: TRBD1; j_call: TRBJ1-2; clone_size: NA; cdr3_aa: CATSLRDRGSNGYTF; cdr3_nt: TGTGCCACCAGCCTTAGGGACAGGGGCTCTAATGGCTACACCTTC
v_call: TRBV27; d_call: TRBD1; j_call: TRBJ1-5; clone_size: NA; cdr3_aa: CASSPGQVGMARPQHF; cdr3_nt: TGTGCCAGCAGTCCCGGACAGGTCGGTATGGCAAGGCCCCAGCATTTT
v_call: TRBV7-9; d_call: NA; j_call: TRBJ1-1; clone_size: NA; cdr3_aa: CASSFGETEAFF; cdr3_nt: TGTGCCAGCAGCTTTGGAGAGACTGAAGCTTTCTTT
v_call: TRBV9; d_call: TRBD1; j_call: TRBJ2-5; clone_size: NA; cdr3_aa: CASSVASQGVETQYF; cdr3_nt: TGTGCCAGCAGCGTAGCTTCACAGGGGGTAGAGACCCAGTACTTC
v_call: TRBV28; d_call: TRBD1; j_call: TRBJ1-2; clone_size: NA; cdr3_aa: CASSLRKGDRAYGYTF; cdr3_nt: TGTGCCAGCAGTTTAAGGAAGGGGGACAGGGCCTATGGCTACACCTTC
v_call: TRBV6-5; d_call: NA; j_call: TRBJ1-1; clone_size: NA; cdr3_aa: CASSYGIGGEAFF; cdr3_nt: TGTGCCAGCAGTTACGGTATCGGGGGAGAAGCTTTCTTT
v_call: TRBV28; d_call: NA; j_call: TRBJ2-7; clone_size: NA; cdr3_aa: CASSWQVNPYEQYF; cdr3_nt: TGTGCCAGCAGTTGGCAGGTCAACCCCTACGAGCAGTACTTC
v_call: TRBV10-1; d_call: TRBD1; j_call: TRBJ2-7; clone_size: few; cdr3_aa: CASSDPGTGPYEQYF; cdr3_nt: TGCGCCAGCAGTGACCCCGGGACAGGCCCCTACGAGCAGTACTTC
v_call: TRBV27; d_call: NA; j_call: TRBJ2-7; clone_size: NA; cdr3_aa: CASSRDSPREQYF; cdr3_nt: TGTGCCAGCAGCAGGGACTCCCCGAGGGAGCAGTACTTC
v_call: TRBV28; d_call: TRBD1; j_call: TRBJ2-7; clone_size: NA; cdr3_aa: CATVDRGRYEQYF; cdr3_nt: TGTGCCACCGTTGACAGGGGGCGTTACGAGCAGTACTTC
v_call: TRBV4-3; d_call: TRBD2; j_call: TRBJ2-1; clone_size: NA; cdr3_aa: CASSQDGGVDEQFF; cdr3_nt: TGCGCCAGCAGCCAAGATGGGGGGGTAGATGAGCAGTTCTTC
v_call: TRBV28; d_call: TRBD1; j_call: TRBJ1-4; clone_size: once; cdr3_aa: CASSLNRGRSANEKLFF; cdr3_nt: TGTGCCAGCAGTTTAAACAGGGGGCGGTCGGCTAATGAAAAACTGTTTTTT